The rows below give T cell receptor beta chains drawn from one sample of a study of control samples from healthy donors and cancer patients. Repertoires were generated with immunoSEQ multiplex PCR, while TCRdb's copy carries only in-frame clones and drops some. The sample holds 400,000 to 450,000 clones, 90% seen once. Sequencing used PBMCs. All receptors derive from a man aged 40-50 years with head and neck cancer. CDR3s include the opening cysteine and the closing phenylalanine or tryptophan. Expanded clones are given a class, and other clones once, few, many or no size at all.

CDR3: CASSWAENTEAFF
size: .
J: TRBJ1-1
V: TRBV6-5

CDR3: CATSRGDRGETQYF
size: .
J: TRBJ2-5
V: TRBV15

CDR3: CASSLPGGGSYNEQFF
size: .
J: TRBJ2-1
V: TRBV7-3

CDR3: CASSLTAAQQPGELFF
size: .
J: TRBJ2-2
V: TRBV5-1

CDR3: CASSPSGVRTDTQYF
size: .
J: TRBJ2-3
V: TRBV9

CDR3: CSASKDITSGNTIYF
size: .
J: TRBJ1-3
V: TRBV20-1

CDR3: CASSLGRRDLPTNEKLFF
size: .
J: TRBJ1-4
V: TRBV7-9

CDR3: CASSQDWRQGRSGNTIYF
size: .
J: TRBJ1-3
V: TRBV4-3

CDR3: CASSYSGTGDDEQFF
size: .
J: TRBJ2-1
V: TRBV6-6

CDR3: CASSSLAEETQYF
size: .
J: TRBJ2-5
V: TRBV13

CDR3: CASSSVSGLAVNEQFF
size: .
J: TRBJ2-1
V: TRBV5-1

CDR3: CASSLAGEYNEQFF
size: .
J: TRBJ2-1
V: TRBV7-2

CDR3: CASSPAGQPQHF
size: .
J: TRBJ1-5
V: TRBV3-1/TRBV3-2

CDR3: CASSLDNRGLLAFF
size: once
J: TRBJ1-1
V: TRBV7-9

CDR3: CAISELSSGAYEQYF
size: once
J: TRBJ2-7
V: TRBV10-3

CDR3: CASSVGQGTLTGELFF
size: .
J: TRBJ2-2
V: TRBV9

CDR3: CSVAGIEQKEFYEQYF
size: .
J: TRBJ2-7
V: TRBV29-1

CDR3: CASSRRGTRGSPLHF
size: .
J: TRBJ1-6
V: TRBV5-4

CDR3: CASMLTNQPQHF
size: once
J: TRBJ1-5
V: TRBV6-5

CDR3: CASSLVSDRGQAFF
size: .
J: TRBJ1-1
V: TRBV5-6

CDR3: CASSLAGGGQPQHF
size: .
J: TRBJ1-5
V: TRBV27

CDR3: CASSLSFRQQETQYF
size: .
J: TRBJ2-5
V: TRBV27

CDR3: CASSRLGGSYEQYF
size: .
J: TRBJ2-7
V: TRBV6-5

CDR3: CASSPEVTRSYEQYF
size: few
J: TRBJ2-7
V: TRBV18

CDR3: CASSTRDPGSEQFF
size: .
J: TRBJ2-1
V: TRBV7-2

CDR3: CASSTVDSYEAFF
size: .
J: TRBJ1-1
V: TRBV13

CDR3: CASSFDSYEQYF
size: .
J: TRBJ2-7
V: TRBV5-1

CDR3: CASSLGAGGLVYGYTF
size: .
J: TRBJ1-2
V: TRBV7-2

CDR3: CASSVGYGSGWQYF
size: once
J: TRBJ2-7
V: TRBV9

CDR3: CAWKIGKRTEAFF
size: .
J: TRBJ1-1
V: TRBV30

CDR3: CASRDRGLNSPLHF
size: .
J: TRBJ1-6
V: TRBV7-8

CDR3: CASMSGGEQYF
size: .
J: TRBJ2-7
V: TRBV2

CDR3: CASSSTPRWKQYF
size: .
J: TRBJ2-7
V: TRBV27

CDR3: CASRRTMTVTGELFF
size: .
J: TRBJ2-2
V: TRBV6-5

CDR3: CASSPSQGARNSPLHF
size: .
J: TRBJ1-6
V: TRBV28

CDR3: CASSLAGGGTDTQYF
size: .
J: TRBJ2-3
V: TRBV6-4

CDR3: CASSKEMVRKNIQYF
size: .
J: TRBJ2-4
V: TRBV21-1

CDR3: CASRKRQAWFF
size: .
J: TRBJ1-4
V: TRBV27

CDR3: CASRLPLSYEQYF
size: .
J: TRBJ2-7
V: TRBV28

CDR3: CASSLSGTGMRGEQFF
size: .
J: TRBJ2-1
V: TRBV13

CDR3: CASSFSTGQFTGELFF
size: .
J: TRBJ2-2
V: TRBV7-3